This T cell receptor (beta chain) was captured by sequencing in a study of monozygotic twins with inflammatory bowel disease. There are 15 residues in the CDR3. CDR1 and CDR2 (germline): LNHNV, YYDKDF (reference sequence). Study-wide findings and caveats: Repertoire similarity did not differ between concordant and discordant twins, perhaps due to limited power.

Researchers used about 3,400 ng of total RNA for each TCR library. cDNA was made in eight separate reactions per sample. UMIs that had a 6-nucleotide sample barcode were put in using template switching. TCRdb re-analyzed the 5' RACE reads; it lists each CDR3 protein once, without DNA. Here the sample table reports approximately 340,000 distinct CDR3 sequences. Turning to this clonotype: What it binds is not known.

This chain uses TRBV15 with TRBJ2-5; TCRdb calls TRBD2, which cannot be checked without DNA. The TCR was taken from a human donor with ulcerative colitis or Crohn's disease, or a healthy co-twin of an affected twin (not recorded which). The sample consisted of blood. This CDR3 is CATSNGLAAQETQYF.